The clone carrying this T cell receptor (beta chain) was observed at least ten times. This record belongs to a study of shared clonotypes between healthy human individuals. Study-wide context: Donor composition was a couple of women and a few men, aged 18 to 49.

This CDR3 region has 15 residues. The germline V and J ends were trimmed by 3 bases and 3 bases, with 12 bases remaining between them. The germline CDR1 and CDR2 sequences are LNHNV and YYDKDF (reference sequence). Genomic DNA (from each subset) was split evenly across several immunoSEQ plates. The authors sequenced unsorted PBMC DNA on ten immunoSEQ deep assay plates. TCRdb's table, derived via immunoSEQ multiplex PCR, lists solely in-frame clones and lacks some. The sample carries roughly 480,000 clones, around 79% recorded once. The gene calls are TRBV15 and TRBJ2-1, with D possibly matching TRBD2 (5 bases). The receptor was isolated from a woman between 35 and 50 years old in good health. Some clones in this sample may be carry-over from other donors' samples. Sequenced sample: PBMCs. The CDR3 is CATSSGSGYYNEQFF. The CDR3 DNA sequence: TGTGCCACCAGCAGTGGAAGCGGATACTACAATGAGCAGTTCTTC. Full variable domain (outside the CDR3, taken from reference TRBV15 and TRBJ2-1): DAMVIQNPRYQVTQFGKPVTLSCSQTLNHNVMYWYQQKSSQAPKLLFHYYDKDFNNEADTPDNFQSRRPNTSFCFLDIRSPGLGDTAMYLCATSSGSGYYNEQFFGPGTRLTVL.